This TCR beta chain was obtained from a study of T cell repertoires in cytomegalovirus infection. Trimming removed 4 bases at V and 2 bases at J, with 15 bases between. The CDR3 length is 16 residues. Germline-derived CDR1 and CDR2 are MNHEY and SVGEGT. Study results and limitations: Ex vivo, HLA-C-restricted CMV-specific TCR beta clonotypes prevailed over the rest of the response. CMV carriers with the relevant HLA were identified by cumulative public TCR beta family frequency.

TCRdb recomputed calls from the reads with MiXCR, one row per CDR3 protein. The repertoire holds about 740,000 distinct CDR3 sequences, with 35% to 45% as singletons. Regarding this clonotype: The antigen remains unidentified.

This rearrangement joins TRBV6-2 or TRBV6-3 to TRBJ1-5; the D gene is possibly TRBD1 (6 bases). Sequenced material: PBMCs. This sequence originates from a human donor in good health (CMV status not recorded). Some clones in this sample may be carry-over from other donors' samples. This CDR3 reads CASSWGARIGNQPQHF. As DNA, the CDR3 is TGTGCCAGCAGTTGGGGGGCGCGCATTGGCAATCAGCCCCAGCATTTT.